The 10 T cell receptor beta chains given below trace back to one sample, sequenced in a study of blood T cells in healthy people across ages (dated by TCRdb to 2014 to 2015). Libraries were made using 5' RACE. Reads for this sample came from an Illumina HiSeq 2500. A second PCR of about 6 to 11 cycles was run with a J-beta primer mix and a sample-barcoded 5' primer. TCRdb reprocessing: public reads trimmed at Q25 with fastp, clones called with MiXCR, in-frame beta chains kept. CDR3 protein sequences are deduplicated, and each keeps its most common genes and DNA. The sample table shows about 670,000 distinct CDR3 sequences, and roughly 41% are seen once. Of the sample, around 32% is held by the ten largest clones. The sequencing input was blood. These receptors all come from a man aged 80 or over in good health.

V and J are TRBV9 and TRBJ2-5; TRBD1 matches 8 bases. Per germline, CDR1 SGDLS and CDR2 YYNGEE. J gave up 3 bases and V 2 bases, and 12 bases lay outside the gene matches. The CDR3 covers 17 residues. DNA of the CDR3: TGTGCCAGCAGCGTCCCCCGGACAGGGATTGGCGAAGAGACCCAGTACTTC. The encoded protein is CASSVPRTGIGEETQYF. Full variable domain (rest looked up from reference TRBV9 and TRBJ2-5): DSGVTQTPKHLITATGQRVTLRCSPRSGDLSVYWYQQSLDQGLQFLIQYYNGEERAKGNILERFSAQQFPDLHSELNLSSLELGDSALYFCASSVPRTGIGEETQYFGPGTRLLVL.

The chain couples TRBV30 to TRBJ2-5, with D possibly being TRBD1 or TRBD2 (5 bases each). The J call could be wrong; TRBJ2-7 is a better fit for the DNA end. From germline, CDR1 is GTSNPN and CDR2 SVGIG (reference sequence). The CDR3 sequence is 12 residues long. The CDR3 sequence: CAGGPTSYEQYF. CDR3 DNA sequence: TGTGCCGGGGGTCCAACGAGCTACGAGCAGTACTTC.

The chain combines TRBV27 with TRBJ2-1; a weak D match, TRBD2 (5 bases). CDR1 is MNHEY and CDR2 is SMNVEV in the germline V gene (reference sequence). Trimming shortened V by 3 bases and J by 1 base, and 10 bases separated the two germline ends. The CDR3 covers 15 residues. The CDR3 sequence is CASSFAGSSYNEQFF. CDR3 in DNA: TGTGCCAGCAGTTTCGCGGGCTCTTCCTACAATGAGCAGTTCTTC.

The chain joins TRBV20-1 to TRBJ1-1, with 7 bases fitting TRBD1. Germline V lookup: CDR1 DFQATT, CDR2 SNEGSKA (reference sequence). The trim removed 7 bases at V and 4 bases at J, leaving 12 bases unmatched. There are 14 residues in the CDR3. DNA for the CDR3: TGCAGTGAGGCTGGGAGGGGGCTAAGCACTGAAGCTTTCTTT. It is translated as CSEAGRGLSTEAFF.

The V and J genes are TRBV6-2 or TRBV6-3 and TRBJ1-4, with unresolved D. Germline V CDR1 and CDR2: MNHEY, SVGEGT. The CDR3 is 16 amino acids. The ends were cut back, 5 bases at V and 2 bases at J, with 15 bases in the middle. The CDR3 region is CASSHHVGRTNEKLFF. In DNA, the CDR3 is TGTGCCAGCAGTCACCACGTCGGACGGACTAATGAAAAACTGTTTTTT.

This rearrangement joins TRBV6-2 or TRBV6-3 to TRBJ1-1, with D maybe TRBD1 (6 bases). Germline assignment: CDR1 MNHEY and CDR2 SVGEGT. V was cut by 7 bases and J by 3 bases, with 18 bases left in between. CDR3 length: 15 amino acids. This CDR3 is CASKRQVPAYTEAFF. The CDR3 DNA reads TGTGCCAGCAAAAGACAGGTTCCCGCCTACACTGAAGCTTTCTTT.

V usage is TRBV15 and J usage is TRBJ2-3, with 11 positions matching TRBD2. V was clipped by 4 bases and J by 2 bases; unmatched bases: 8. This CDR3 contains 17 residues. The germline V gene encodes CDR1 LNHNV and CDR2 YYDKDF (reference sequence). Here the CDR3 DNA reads TGTGCCACCAGCACCCAGACTAGCGGGGTTTACACAGATACGCAGTATTTT. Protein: CATSTQTSGVYTDTQYF.

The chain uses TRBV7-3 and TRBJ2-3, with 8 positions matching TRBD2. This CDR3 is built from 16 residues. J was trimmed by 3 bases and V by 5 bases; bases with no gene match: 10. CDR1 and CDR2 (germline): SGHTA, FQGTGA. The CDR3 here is CASSPLAGTGTDTQYF. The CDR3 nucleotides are TGTGCCAGCAGCCCATTAGCGGGAACGGGGACAGATACGCAGTATTTT.

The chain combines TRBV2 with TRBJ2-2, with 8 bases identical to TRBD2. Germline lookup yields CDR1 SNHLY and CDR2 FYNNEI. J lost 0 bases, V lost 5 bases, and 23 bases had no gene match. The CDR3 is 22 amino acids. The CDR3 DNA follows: TGTGCCAGCAGTCCTAGGTCCCCCCCTATGAGTAGCGGGAAGGCGAACACCGGGGAGCTGTTTTTT. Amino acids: CASSPRSPPMSSGKANTGELFF.

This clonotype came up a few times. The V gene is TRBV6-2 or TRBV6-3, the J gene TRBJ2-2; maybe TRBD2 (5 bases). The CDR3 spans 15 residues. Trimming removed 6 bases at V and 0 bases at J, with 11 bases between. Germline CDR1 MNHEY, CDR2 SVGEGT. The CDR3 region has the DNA TGTGCCAGCAGAAGAGGGCAGCCGAACACCGGGGAGCTGTTTTTT. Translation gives CASRRGQPNTGELFF.